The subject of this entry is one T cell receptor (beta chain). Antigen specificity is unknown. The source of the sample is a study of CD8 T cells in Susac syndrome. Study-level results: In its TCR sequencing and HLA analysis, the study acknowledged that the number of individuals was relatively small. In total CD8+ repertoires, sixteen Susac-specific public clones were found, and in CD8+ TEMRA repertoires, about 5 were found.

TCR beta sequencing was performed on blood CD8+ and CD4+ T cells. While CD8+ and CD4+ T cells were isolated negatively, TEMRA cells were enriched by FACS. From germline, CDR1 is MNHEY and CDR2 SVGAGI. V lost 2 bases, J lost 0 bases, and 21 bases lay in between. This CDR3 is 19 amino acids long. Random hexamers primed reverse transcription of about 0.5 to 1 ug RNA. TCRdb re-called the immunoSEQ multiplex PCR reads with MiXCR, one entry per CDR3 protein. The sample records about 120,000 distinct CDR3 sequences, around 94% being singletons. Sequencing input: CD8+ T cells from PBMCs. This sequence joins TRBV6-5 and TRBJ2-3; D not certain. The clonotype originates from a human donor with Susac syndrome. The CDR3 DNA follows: TGTGCCAGCAGTTACGATACTACCGGACGCAGCCGAAGCACAGATACGCAGTATTTT. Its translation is CASSYDTTGRSRSTDTQYF.